This T cell receptor (beta chain) was sequenced during a study of early stage breast cancer tumors. Looking at the study overall: Of 15 to 20 invasive breast tumors, twelve were hormone receptor-positive, HER2-negative. The ER+/PR+/HER2- tumors included about 8 ductal and a few lobular carcinomas.

TCRdb's table, derived via immunoSEQ multiplex PCR, lists solely in-frame clones and lacks some. In the table there are about 53,000 clones, about 93% of which are singletons. Study conclusions and caveats: In most of the 16 patients, blood comparison separated tumor from normal breast. Tumors had roughly 2.4-fold higher T cell density and higher clonality than adjacent normal breast tissue.

As concerns this clone: Its specificity is not known.

V was clipped by 0 bases and J by 8 bases, with 11 bases between them. CDR1 is SGDLS, CDR2 YYNGEE, per germline. This CDR3 contains 13 residues. The sample consisted of blood. This sequence joins TRBV9 and TRBJ1-2; D uncertain. This clonotype was sampled from a person aged 70 to 85 with breast cancer. The CDR3, as DNA: TGTGCCAGCAGCGTAGACAGTGGGGAGGGCTACACCTTC. This encodes CASSVDSGEGYTF.